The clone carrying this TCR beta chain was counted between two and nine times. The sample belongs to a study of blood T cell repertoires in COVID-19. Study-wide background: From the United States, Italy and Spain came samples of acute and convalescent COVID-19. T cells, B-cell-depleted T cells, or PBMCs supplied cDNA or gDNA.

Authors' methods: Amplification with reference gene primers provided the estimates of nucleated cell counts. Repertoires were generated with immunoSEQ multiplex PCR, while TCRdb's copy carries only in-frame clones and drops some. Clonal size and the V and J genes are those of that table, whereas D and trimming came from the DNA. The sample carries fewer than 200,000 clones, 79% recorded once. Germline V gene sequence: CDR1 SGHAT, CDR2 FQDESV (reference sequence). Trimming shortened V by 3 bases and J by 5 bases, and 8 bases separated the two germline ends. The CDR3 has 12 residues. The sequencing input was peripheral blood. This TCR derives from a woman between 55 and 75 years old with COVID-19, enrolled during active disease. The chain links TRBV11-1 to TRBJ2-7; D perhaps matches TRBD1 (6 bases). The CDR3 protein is CASSLRGNEQYF. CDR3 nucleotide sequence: TGTGCCAGCAGCTTGAGGGGGAACGAGCAGTACTTC.